The 3 T cell receptor beta chains below all came from one sample that was sequenced in a study of T cells in Graves' hyperthyroidism and ophthalmopathy. Amplified TCR beta CDR3 regions came from RNA transcripts. Initially, a first-round RT-PCR of the TCR CDR3 employed the HTBI primer set. TCRdb used MiXCR to reprocess the multiplex PCR reads, holding one entry per CDR3 protein. The table shows about 560,000 distinct CDR3 sequences, with 16% occurring only once. Sequenced sample: blood. The receptors here all came from a woman between 18 and 29 years old with Graves' hyperthyroidism.

This clonotype was picked up many times. V is TRBV28 and J is TRBJ1-4; 7 bases agree with TRBD1. Germline V gene sequence: CDR1 MDHEN, CDR2 SYDVKM. The CDR3 loop spans 14 amino acids. The V gene end was trimmed by 5 bases and the J gene end by 6 bases; junction bases not matched to a gene: 6. The CDR3 nucleotides are TGTGCCAGCAGTCTCGACAGGGCTGATGAAAAACTGTTTTTT. Translated: CASSLDRADEKLFF.

This clonotype was detected ten times or more. The rearrangement links TRBV27 to TRBJ2-7; 12 nucleotides line up with TRBD2. The germline CDR1 and CDR2 sequences are MNHEY and SMNVEV (reference sequence). The V segment lost 6 bases and the J segment 4 bases; nucleotides outside the gene matches: 10. This CDR3 contains 16 residues. The CDR3 loop is CASRRTSGMGPYEQYF. The CDR3 coding sequence is TGTGCCAGCAGGAGGACTAGCGGGATGGGGCCGTACGAGCAGTACTTC.

This clonotype was counted at least ten times. V gene TRBV28 combines with J gene TRBJ2-5; D might be TRBD1 (6 bases). This CDR3 is 17 amino acids long. Per germline, CDR1 MDHEN and CDR2 SYDVKM. Trimming left V 5 bases short and J 0 bases short, with 19 bases between. In DNA form, the CDR3 reads TGTGCCAGCAGTGCCCCACCCGGGACAACGTACCAAGAGACCCAGTACTTC. Translating it yields CASSAPPGTTYQETQYF.